The 4 T cell receptor beta chains given below trace back to one sample, sequenced in a study of identical twins. TCRdb fed the 5' RACE reads into MiXCR, producing one record per CDR3 protein. The sample lists approximately 490,000 distinct CDR3 sequences, about a fifth occurring once. These same records also appear under a second study, on yellow fever vaccine responses in identical twins.

Source material: CD4+ T cells sorted from blood. These receptors were collected from a woman between 18 and 29 years old in good health.

For the CDR3, the DNA is TGTGCCAGCAGCTCCAGGGCCTCGAGCTCTAATGAGCAGTTCTTC. Its protein product is CASSSRASSSNEQFF. The chain couples TRBV6-1 to TRBJ2-1; TRBD1 is a possible D gene (5 bases). There are 15 residues in the CDR3. Trimming shortened V by 6 bases and J by 7 bases, and 19 bases separated the two germline ends. Per the germline V gene, CDR1 is MNHNS and CDR2 is SASEGT.

This clonotype occurred a few times. The chain employs TRBV5-1 and TRBJ1-2; D is unclear. Per the germline V gene, CDR1 is SGHRS and CDR2 is YFSETQ. V lost 5 bases and J lost 5, with 19 bases in between. The CDR3 consists of 15 residues. The CDR3 region has the DNA TGCGCCAGCAGTTCCCAGACCGAGAGACCTTATGGCTACACCTTC. It translates to CASSSQTERPYGYTF.

V usage is TRBV10-3 and J usage is TRBJ2-7; 8 nucleotides align to TRBD2. Germline V gene data show CDR1 as ENHRY and CDR2 as SYGVKD. After removal of 0 bases from V and 3 bases from J, the junction contained 7 bases not matched to a gene. CDR3 length: 16 amino acids. The CDR3 nucleotides are TGTGCCATCAGTGAGTCGACTCTGGCGGGGGGCTACGAGCAGTACGTC. As protein: CAISESTLAGGYEQYV.

The count of this clonotype is one. This chain uses TRBV3-1 with TRBJ2-1; 9 bases agree with TRBD1. Germline CDR1 is LGHDT and CDR2 is YNNKEL (reference sequence). The junction had 7 bases not matched to a gene; V was cut back by 1 base and J by 6 bases. The CDR3 has 16 amino acids. The CDR3 reads CASSQVRRDRANEQFF. The CDR3 DNA reads TGTGCCAGCAGCCAAGTGAGGAGGGACAGGGCCAATGAGCAGTTCTTC.